The next 25 T cell receptor beta chains were all read from a single sample in a study of T-cell reconstitution after alpha-beta-depleted transplantation in children. Unique molecular identifiers featured in how the TCRbeta library was prepared. Using its own MiXCR run on the PCR reads, TCRdb lists one record per CDR3 protein. The sample comprises 800,000 to 1,000,000 distinct CDR3 sequences, around 30% of which are singletons, and roughly 31% rests with the top ten. The sequencing used PBMCs, mostly from graft donor cells, collected 360 days after TCRalphabeta/CD19-depleted stem cell transplant. Receptors were obtained from a boy younger than two who had a stem cell transplant for SCID, so the T cells may come from the graft donor.

There are a few counts of this clonotype. The chain joins TRBV28 to TRBJ1-2; perhaps TRBD1 as D (5 bases). V was shortened by 4 bases and J by 8 bases, with 17 bases between the two germline ends. CDR3 length: 14 residues. Per the germline V gene, CDR1 is MDHEN and CDR2 is SYDVKM. The CDR3 sequence is CASSSRAGTKGYTF. CDR3 bases: TGTGCCAGCAGTTCCCGGGCAGGGACTAAGGGCTACACCTTC.

There are a few counts of this clonotype. This chain links TRBV3-1 with TRBJ2-3; the D is unclear. CDR3 size: 16 residues. V lost 0 bases and J lost 2, with 12 bases in between. In germline, CDR1 is LGHDT, CDR2 YNNKEL (reference sequence). The CDR3, as DNA: TGTGCCAGCAGCCAAGAATGGGCCAGCCTCACAGATACGCAGTATTTT. Its translation is CASSQEWASLTDTQYF.

The chain uses TRBV19 and TRBJ2-2; TRBD1 is a possible D gene (6 bases). The CDR3 is 15 amino acids. V shed 4 bases and J shed 0 bases, with 9 bases lying between them. Germline CDR1 LNHDA, CDR2 SQIVND (reference sequence). CDR3 in DNA: TGTGCCAGTAGTACCAGGGGCCCGAACACCGGGGAGCTGTTTTTT. Translated: CASSTRGPNTGELFF.

The chain carries TRBV20-1 and TRBJ2-2; TRBD2 is a possible D gene (6 bases). V lost 5 bases to trimming and J lost 5 bases, with 12 bases between them. CDR3 size: 13 residues. Germline CDR1 reads DFQATT; CDR2 reads SNEGSKA (reference sequence). The CDR3: CSASGLITGELFF. The CDR3 region has the DNA TGCAGTGCTTCGGGACTTATAACCGGGGAGCTGTTTTTT.

This clonotype was observed a few times. This rearrangement joins TRBV20-1 to TRBJ2-7; tentatively, D is TRBD2 (5 bases). Looked up from germline, CDR1 is DFQATT and CDR2 is SNEGSKA (reference sequence). CDR3 length: 14 residues. Between the trimmed V and J ends, which lost 1 base and 0 bases, there was a span of 10 bases. The CDR3 nucleotides are TGCAGTGCTAGAGTTAGCGCCGACTCCTACGAGCAGTACTTC. Its translation: CSARVSADSYEQYF.

Concerning this clonotype: Relative to the germline gene, one junction end is altered; a read error may explain this. V is TRBV14 and J is TRBJ2-1; D possibly corresponds to TRBD2 (7 bases). This CDR3 is built from 17 residues. Germline values: CDR1 SGHDN, CDR2 FVKESK. The CDR3, as DNA: TGTGCCAGCAGCCAAGATGTGGCGGGGGCTCTCTACTATGAGCAGTTCTTC. Its protein product is CASSQDVAGALYYEQFF.

The V and J genes are TRBV12-3 or TRBV12-4 and TRBJ2-5; unclear D gene. The CDR3 runs to 15 residues. The V and J ends lost 5 bases and 3 bases respectively, with 16 bases between them. The CDR3: CASSLRLGLEETQYF. CDR3 nucleotide sequence: TGTGCCAGCAGTCTAAGGTTGGGCTTGGAAGAGACCCAGTACTTC.

This clonotype has just a few counts. The J gene is TRBJ1-1, the V gene TRBV12-3 or TRBV12-4; the D is unclear. This CDR3 has 14 amino acids. Trimming took 5 bases from V and 5 from J, leaving 15 bases between them. CDR3 loop: CASSSPPERTEAFF. Written as DNA, the CDR3 is TGTGCCAGCAGTAGCCCCCCCGAGAGGACTGAAGCTTTCTTT.

The chain is built from TRBV10-2 and TRBJ1-6; D remains unclear. Trimming removed 0 bases at V and 14 bases at J, with 14 bases between. Germline assignment: CDR1 WSHSY and CDR2 SAAADI. The CDR3 sequence is 14 residues long. The CDR3 region has the DNA TGCGCCAGCAGTGAGTCCGGAGCATGGTCGTCCCTCCACTTT. As protein: CASSESGAWSSLHF.

The J gene is TRBJ2-1, the V gene TRBV12-3 or TRBV12-4; D possibly corresponds to TRBD1 (6 bases). The CDR3 is 13 amino acids. Trimming shortened V by 2 bases and J by 9 bases, and 11 bases separated the two germline ends. This CDR3 is CASSLTGLSEQFF. CDR3 DNA sequence: TGTGCCAGCAGTTTAACAGGGCTGAGTGAGCAGTTCTTC.

CDR3 nucleotides: TGCAGTGCAAATACTGGGACAGGGACGTACGAGCAGTACTTC. This translates into CSANTGTGTYEQYF. This chain links TRBV20-1 with TRBJ2-7, with 9 bases identical to TRBD1. This CDR3 has 14 amino acids. Looked up from germline, CDR1 is DFQATT and CDR2 is SNEGSKA (reference sequence). The V gene end was trimmed by 6 bases and the J gene end by 4 bases; junction bases not matched to a gene: 10.

In its sample, this clonotype was seen many times. V is TRBV6-5 and J is TRBJ2-1; D perhaps matches TRBD1 (5 bases). Looked up from germline, CDR1 is MNHEY and CDR2 is SVGAGI. The CDR3 covers 12 residues. V lost 8 bases, J lost 7 bases, and 12 bases lay in between. The chain's CDR3 is CASGPRDNEQFF. The DNA for the CDR3 is TGTGCCAGCGGCCCCAGGGATAATGAGCAGTTCTTC.

The CDR3 sequence: CSARDPKGTAGQETQYF. DNA of the CDR3: TGCAGTGCTAGAGATCCTAAAGGGACAGCCGGCCAAGAGACCCAGTACTTC. The gene calls are TRBV20-1 and TRBJ2-5; 7 bases are a match to TRBD1. Germline CDR1 DFQATT, CDR2 SNEGSKA (reference sequence). V lost 0 bases and J lost 1; bases outside the gene matches: 11. The CDR3 sequence is 17 residues long.

The chain links TRBV6-5 to TRBJ1-1; TRBD1 matches at 8 bases. This CDR3 comprises 15 residues. Germline assignment: CDR1 MNHEY and CDR2 SVGAGI. The V and J ends lost 2 bases and 6 bases, in that order; junction bases with no gene match: 8. CDR3 sequence: CASSYRIGQGPEAFF. In DNA, the CDR3 is TGTGCCAGCAGTTACCGGATTGGACAGGGACCTGAAGCTTTCTTT.

V usage is TRBV6-5 and J usage is TRBJ1-2; tentatively, D is TRBD1 (5 bases). Germline V gene lookup returns CDR1 MNHEY and CDR2 SVGAGI. V shed 2 bases and J shed 8 bases, with 15 bases lying between them. This CDR3 is 14 amino acids long. CDR3 coding DNA: TGTGCCAGCAGTTACCTCATGACAGAGAAGGGCTACACCTTC. Translating it yields CASSYLMTEKGYTF.

This clonotype occurred a few times. The chain uses TRBV29-1 and TRBJ1-2, with TRBD1 matching over 10 bases. Germline CDR1 and CDR2: SQVTM and ANQGSEA. The CDR3 is 16 amino acids. V lost 6 bases, J lost 7 bases, and 17 bases stayed unmatched. The CDR3 region has the DNA TGCAGCGTGGTCCGAGACAGGGGGCGCCCAGGGGGTGGCTACACCTTC. This translates into CSVVRDRGRPGGGYTF.

J is TRBJ1-5 and V is TRBV20-1; 7 bases are shared with TRBD1. The CDR3 runs to 12 residues. With V trimmed by 5 bases and J by 11 bases, 9 bases remained unmatched. CDR1 DFQATT and CDR2 SNEGSKA come from the germline V gene (reference sequence). The CDR3 DNA follows: TGCAGTGCTCCCCGAATCAGGGGGACCCAGCATTTT. Amino acid sequence: CSAPRIRGTQHF.

This clonotype has only a few counts. V usage is TRBV20-1 and J usage is TRBJ2-3; D call uncertain. The germline V gene encodes CDR1 DFQATT and CDR2 SNEGSKA (reference sequence). V was trimmed by 6 bases and J by 5 bases, leaving 9 bases between them. The CDR3 is 11 amino acids. The CDR3 nucleotides read TGCAGTGCCTTAGTGCGAGATACGCAGTATTTT. This codes for CSALVRDTQYF.

V and J are TRBV18 and TRBJ2-7, with no clear D. The CDR3 is 15 amino acids. Germline V gene lookup returns CDR1 KGHSH and CDR2 LQKENI. V lost 6 bases to trimming and J lost 4 bases, with 19 bases between them. The CDR3 loop reads CASSLDRGIWYEQYF. The CDR3 nucleotides are TGTGCCAGCTCCCTTGACCGAGGCATTTGGTACGAGCAGTACTTC.

This clonotype occurred a few times. The chain has TRBV12-3 or TRBV12-4 and TRBJ2-7, with TRBD1 matching over 8 bases. Losses at the gene ends were 3 bases for V and 4 bases for J; bases not matched to a gene: 14. This CDR3 contains 17 residues. The CDR3 region is CASSLGDRRGFGYEQYF. The CDR3 DNA is TGTGCCAGCAGTTTGGGGGACAGGCGAGGTTTTGGGTACGAGCAGTACTTC.

A few counts support this clonotype. The rearrangement links TRBV29-1 to TRBJ2-1, with D uncertain. Germline V gene lookup returns CDR1 SQVTM and CDR2 ANQGSEA. Trimming left V 7 bases short and J 5 bases short, with 9 bases between. The CDR3 loop spans 11 amino acids. CDR3 nucleotides: TGCAGCGCGGACGAAGACAATGAGCAGTTCTTC. Its protein product is CSADEDNEQFF.

This clonotype has only a few counts. The germline gene is not matched at one end of the junction; a read error may be the cause. DNA of the CDR3: TGTGCCAGCACATCGGCAACAGGGGCGCCTGGCTTT. It yields the protein CASTSATGAPGF. The chain recombines TRBV28 with TRBJ1-1; 7 positions match TRBD1. This CDR3 has 12 amino acids. Germline V lookup: CDR1 MDHEN, CDR2 SYDVKM.

V is TRBV5-1 and J is TRBJ2-5; 10 bases line up with TRBD1. With V trimmed by 3 bases and J by 4 bases, 12 bases remained unmatched. The CDR3 extends over 17 amino acids. Germline loops: CDR1 SGHRS, CDR2 YFSETQ. The CDR3 DNA reads as TGCGCCAGCAGCTGGAACCACGGGACAGGGGAACGAGAGACCCAGTACTTC. Its protein is CASSWNHGTGERETQYF.

The chain is built from TRBV2 and TRBJ1-5, with no clear D. Germline V gives CDR1 SNHLY, CDR2 FYNNEI. The CDR3 is 15 residues long. Trimming removed 1 base from V and 4 bases from J, with 11 bases in between. The CDR3 coding sequence is TGTGCCAGCAGTGAAGGAGGTCTTGGGAATCAGCCCCAGCATTTT. It encodes CASSEGGLGNQPQHF.

The chain uses TRBV5-5 and TRBJ2-7; 7 nucleotides line up with TRBD1. The CDR3 loop spans 13 amino acids. Per germline, CDR1 SGHKS and CDR2 YYEKEE (reference sequence). With 3 bases clipped from V and 7 bases from J, the junction kept 7 bases outside the gene matches. As DNA, the CDR3 is TGTGCCAGCAGCTGGCGACAGGGCCCGGAGCAGTACTTC. Its protein product is CASSWRQGPEQYF.